These T cell receptor beta chains were read from a single sample in a study of shared clonotypes between healthy human individuals. Sequencing used immunoSEQ multiplex PCR; TCRdb keeps in-frame clones, though not all of them. Among roughly 220,000 clones listed, approximately 65% were seen once. The sample taken for sequencing was memory CD4+ T cells sorted from blood. These receptor sequences come from a man younger than 45 in good health. CDR3s include the opening cysteine and the closing phenylalanine or tryptophan. D genes are given only for firm matches. Size is stated for part of the rows, as once, few or many counts, or as a class when the clone is expanded.

cdr3_aa,cdr3_nt,cdr3_length,d_call,clone_size,v_call,j_call
CAIRGTSSEQYF,TGTGCCATCAGGGGGACTAGTTCCGAGCAGTACTTC,12,TRBD2,few,TRBV10-3,TRBJ2-7
CASSLGDRHQTQYF,TGCGCCAGCAGCTTAGGGGACAGGCACCAGACCCAGTACTTC,14,TRBD1,NA,TRBV5-1,TRBJ2-5
CASSGTSYEQYF,TGTGCCAGCAGCGGAACTAGCTACGAGCAGTACTTC,12,NA,NA,TRBV7-2,TRBJ2-7
CASSLVSPGTSGTGELFF,TGCGCCAGCAGCTTGGTTAGTCCCGGGACTAGCGGGACCGGGGAGCTGTTTTTT,18,TRBD2,NA,TRBV5-1,TRBJ2-2
CASSMSGTGTDTQYF,TGTGCCAGTAGTATGTCGGGTACCGGCACAGATACGCAGTATTTT,15,NA,NA,TRBV19,TRBJ2-3
CASSPSTNNEQFF,TGTGCCAGCTCACCATCGACCAACAATGAGCAGTTCTTC,13,NA,NA,TRBV18,TRBJ2-1
CASSLAGTDSDTQYF,TGTGCCAGCAGCTTAGCTGGGACTGACTCCGATACGCAGTATTTT,15,NA,NA,TRBV7-6,TRBJ2-3
CASSFSGAQTRGTQYF,TGTGCCAGCAGCTTTTCCGGGGCCCAAACGCGGGGGACCCAGTACTTC,16,NA,NA,TRBV7-8,TRBJ2-5
CASNPGTSGSLREQYF,TGTGCCAGTAACCCCGGGACTAGCGGGAGTCTGAGGGAGCAGTACTTC,16,TRBD2,NA,TRBV19,TRBJ2-7
CASSFGQLSYEQYF,TGTGCCAGCAGCTTTGGACAGCTCTCCTACGAGCAGTACTTC,14,NA,few,TRBV2,TRBJ2-7
CASSGDRSWADQLFF,TGTGCCAGCAGTGGGGACAGATCGTGGGCGGATCAACTGTTTTTT,15,TRBD1,once,TRBV6-5,TRBJ1-4